The clone carrying this TCR beta chain was seen repeatedly, ten times or more. Its antigen is not known. Notes on the study in general: Tumor memory CD4+ T cell TCR gene usage clustered with blood and lymph node memory CD4+ cells and lymph node naive CD4+ cells.

Cells sorted as Tregs were CD4+, CD25+ and CD127-/low. This CDR3 is built from 14 residues. Per germline, CDR1 SQVTM and CDR2 ANQGSEA. Between the trimmed V and J ends, which lost 1 base and 12 bases, there was a span of 19 bases. Semi-nested PCR with Nested Universal Primer A followed constant-region reverse priming of full-length variable regions. TCRdb re-called the 5' RACE reads through MiXCR, storing one row per CDR3 protein. The data contain around 34,000 distinct CDR3 sequences, 27% of them singletons. The gene calls are TRBV29-1 and TRBJ2-1; D might be TRBD1 or TRBD2, each matching 5 bases. The TCR originated in a female donor with breast cancer. Specimen: tumor-infiltrating Tregs sorted from the breast tumor. The CDR3 spells CSVEGGRDAVGQFF. In DNA form, the CDR3 reads TGCAGCGTTGAAGGCGGTAGGGACGCCGTGGGGCAGTTCTTC.